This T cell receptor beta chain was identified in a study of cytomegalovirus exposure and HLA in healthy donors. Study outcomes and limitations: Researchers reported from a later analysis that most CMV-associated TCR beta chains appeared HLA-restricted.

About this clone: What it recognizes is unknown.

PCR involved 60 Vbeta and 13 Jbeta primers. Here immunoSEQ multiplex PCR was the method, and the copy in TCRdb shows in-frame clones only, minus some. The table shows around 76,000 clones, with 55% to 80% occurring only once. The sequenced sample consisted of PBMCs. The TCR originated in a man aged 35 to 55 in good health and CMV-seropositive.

CDR3 in amino acids: CASSLGSTGETQYF. CDR3 nucleotide sequence: TGTGCCAGCAGCTTAGGAAGTACCGGGGAGACCCAGTACTTC. The V gene is TRBV11-3, the J gene TRBJ2-5; D gene ambiguous. The CDR3 loop spans 14 amino acids. CDR1 is SGHNT, CDR2 YENEEA, per germline. V was shortened by 1 base and J by 5 bases, with 11 bases between the two germline ends.